This T cell receptor beta chain was recorded in a study of spatial heterogeneity in lung cancer. Study information: Tumor regions showed TCR transcript counts that correlated strongly with a T cell module score from matched bulk RNA-seq. General study findings and limits: Alpha chain coverage of tumor T cells was estimated at approximately 6.5%, and beta chain coverage at approximately 13%. Tumoral mutation counts were tracked by counts of expanded intratumoral alpha and beta TCRs.

Using its own MiXCR run on the 5' RACE reads, TCRdb lists one record per CDR3 protein. The data show fewer than 950 distinct CDR3 sequences, about 18% seen once. V shed 8 bases and J 8 bases; nucleotides not matched to a gene: 14. The CDR3 spans 16 residues. Germline CDR1 SQVTM, CDR2 ANQGSEA. This clonotype is labeled as large (0.1 to 1%). The target antigen is unknown. Time point reported: sample taken at primary tumor resection. Whole RNA from tumor, nontumor lung or frozen PBMC was sequenced unsorted. The sequencing used lung tumor tissue, collected at surgery. The chain uses TRBV29-1 and TRBJ2-1, with 14 bases identical to TRBD2. This sequence was found in a female donor with early-stage non-small cell lung cancer. The CDR3 DNA reads TGCAGCCCTGTGGCGCGGGGACTAGCGGGAGCGCATGAGCAGTTCTTC. Translation: CSPVARGLAGAHEQFF.